One sample yielded the 19 T cell receptor beta chains listed below, sequenced in a study of blood T cell repertoires in COVID-19. The repertoire was sequenced with immunoSEQ multiplex PCR; TCRdb's copy has only in-frame clones and lacks some. The repertoire has around 280,000 clones, about 90% of them found once; the top ten carry around 2.1%. Sequenced: peripheral blood. The origin of the receptors is a woman aged 25 to 39 who had recovered from COVID-19.

V is TRBV30 and J is TRBJ1-1; D remains ambiguous. The germline V gene encodes CDR1 GTSNPN and CDR2 SVGIG (reference sequence). V shed 4 bases and J shed 0 bases, with 9 bases lying between them. The CDR3 totals 13 residues. The chain's CDR3 is CAWNFVMNTEAFF. CDR3 DNA sequence: TGTGCCTGGAACTTTGTCATGAACACTGAAGCTTTCTTT.

The rearrangement uses TRBV27 and TRBJ1-6; D is undetermined. The CDR3 contains 12 residues. Trimming left V 6 bases short and J 14 bases short, with 14 bases between. Germline CDR1 and CDR2: MNHEY and SMNVEV (reference sequence). CDR3 bases: TGTGCCAGCAGGGGAAGTGGAGGGACCCTCCACTTT. It encodes CASRGSGGTLHF.

The chain couples TRBV24-1 to TRBJ1-1, with TRBD1 identical over 9 bases. Looked up from germline, CDR1 is KGHDR and CDR2 is SFDVKD. Losses at the gene ends were 3 bases for V and 0 bases for J; bases not matched to a gene: 1. CDR3 size: 15 residues. For the CDR3, the DNA is TGTGCCACCAGTGATGGGACAGGGATGAACACTGAAGCTTTCTTT. It yields the protein CATSDGTGMNTEAFF.

The gene calls are TRBV19 and TRBJ1-2, with unresolved D. The V gene's germline CDR1 is LNHDA and CDR2 SQIVND (reference sequence). The CDR3 covers 15 residues. The ends were cut back, 4 bases at V and 4 bases at J, with 16 bases in the middle. The CDR3 spells CASSTAGRQTYGYTF. In DNA, the CDR3 is TGTGCCAGTAGTACAGCGGGCCGCCAAACCTATGGCTACACCTTC.

This rearrangement joins TRBV7-2 to TRBJ2-5; D possibly corresponds to TRBD2 (5 bases). Germline V gives CDR1 SGHTA, CDR2 FQGNSA. The CDR3 runs 13 residues. Trimming took off 2 bases at V and 6 bases at J, with 10 bases between the two ends. This chain's CDR3 is CASSLQADQTQYF. The CDR3, as DNA: TGTGCCAGCAGCTTACAAGCGGACCAGACCCAGTACTTC.

This chain uses TRBV10-1 with TRBJ2-1, with 11 nucleotides matching TRBD2. This CDR3 region has 16 residues. Germline assignment: CDR1 WNHNN and CDR2 SYGVQD (reference sequence). V was clipped by 6 bases and J by 9 bases; unmatched bases: 13. CDR3 in amino acids: CASRETSGIKCGEQFF. CDR3 nucleotide sequence: TGCGCCAGCAGGGAGACTAGCGGGATAAAGTGTGGTGAGCAGTTCTTC.

The chain has TRBV5-6 and TRBJ2-7; 10 positions match TRBD1. Looked up from germline, CDR1 is SGHDT and CDR2 is YYEEEE. This CDR3 contains 15 residues. The V and J ends lost 4 bases and 0 bases, in that order; junction bases with no gene match: 4. The CDR3 nucleotides read TGTGCCAGCAGCGCCGGACAGGGGGGCTCCTACGAGCAGTACTTC. As protein: CASSAGQGGSYEQYF.

The chain couples TRBV10-2 to TRBJ2-1; TRBD1 aligns across 9 bases. Trimming at V came to 5 bases and at J to 0 bases, leaving 2 bases not matched to a gene. The CDR3 sequence is 15 residues long. CDR1 is WSHSY and CDR2 is SAAADI in the germline V gene. In nucleotides, the CDR3 is TGCGCCAGCAGTCCACAGGGGGCCTCCTACAATGAGCAGTTCTTC. Its translation: CASSPQGASYNEQFF.

The chain carries TRBV27 and TRBJ1-4; D might be TRBD1 (5 bases). Germline values: CDR1 MNHEY, CDR2 SMNVEV (reference sequence). This CDR3 spans 14 amino acids. Between the trimmed V and J ends, which lost 3 bases and 6 bases, there was a span of 11 bases. The CDR3 protein is CASSFRRGDEKLFF. The CDR3 DNA sequence: TGTGCCAGCAGTTTCAGGAGGGGCGATGAAAAACTGTTTTTT.

This clone was counted once. This chain's CDR3 is CATSSGLVYEQFF. DNA of the CDR3: TGTGCCACCAGCAGCGGACTAGTCTATGAGCAGTTCTTC. The gene calls are TRBV15 and TRBJ2-1; 7 positions match TRBD2. This CDR3 has 13 residues. Germline V gives CDR1 LNHNV, CDR2 YYDKDF (reference sequence). The V and J ends lost 3 bases and 8 bases, in that order; junction bases with no gene match: 4.

The J gene is TRBJ1-2, the V gene TRBV6-7, with 8 nucleotides matching TRBD1. TRBV6-7 is an open reading frame whose function is uncertain. V shed 2 bases, J shed 4 bases, and the junction held 6 bases outside the gene matches. The CDR3 is 15 residues long. DNA for the CDR3: TGTGCCAGCAGTTACGTCGGACAGGGTAGCTATGGCTACACCTTC. Its translation is CASSYVGQGSYGYTF.

J is TRBJ2-7 and V is TRBV28, with TRBD1 matching over 7 bases. The length of the CDR3 is 13 residues. CDR1 and CDR2 (germline): MDHEN, SYDVKM. Germline trimming cut 8 bases from V and 6 bases from J; bases unmatched to any gene: 10. Here the CDR3 DNA reads TGTGCCAGCCGTAGGGGGCCTCTGGTCGAGCAGTACTTC. The encoded protein is CASRRGPLVEQYF.

This clone was observed a handful of times. V gene TRBV5-1 combines with J gene TRBJ2-2; 7 bases are shared with TRBD1. Looked up from germline, CDR1 is SGHRS and CDR2 is YFSETQ. V lost 4 bases to trimming and J lost 10 bases; unmatched junction nucleotides: 10. There are 14 residues in the CDR3. In nucleotides, the CDR3 is TGCGCCAGCAGCGCCTTCGAGGGGGCAATGGAGCTGTTTTTT. This codes for CASSAFEGAMELFF.

The rearrangement links TRBV6-2 or TRBV6-3 to TRBJ2-5; 12 bases match TRBD1. The germline V gene encodes CDR1 MNHEY and CDR2 SVGEGT. V lost 4 bases and J lost 6; bases outside the gene matches: 9. This CDR3 region has 16 residues. The CDR3 reads CASSSFGTGGSKTQYF. Written as DNA, the CDR3 is TGTGCCAGCAGTTCCTTCGGGACAGGGGGCAGTAAGACCCAGTACTTC.

V usage is TRBV13 and J usage is TRBJ1-2; 9 nucleotides align to TRBD1. The CDR3 covers 14 residues. The junction had 5 bases not matched to a gene; V was cut back by 5 bases and J by 4 bases. CDR1 and CDR2 (germline): PRHDT, FYEKMQ (reference sequence). The CDR3 region is CASSIDRGTYGYTF. DNA of the CDR3: TGTGCCAGCAGCATTGACAGGGGGACCTATGGCTACACCTTC.

The V call is TRBV4-1, the J call TRBJ2-1, with D unclear. V lost 4 bases to trimming and J lost 4 bases, with 14 bases between them. Germline values: CDR1 MGHRA, CDR2 YSYEKL. The CDR3 spans 15 residues. The CDR3 spells CASSLSDLDYNEQFF. CDR3 sequence (DNA): TGCGCCAGCAGCCTCTCCGACTTAGATTACAATGAGCAGTTCTTC.

This sequence joins TRBV7-2 and TRBJ1-3; 8 bases align to TRBD1. Germline V gene sequence: CDR1 SGHTA, CDR2 FQGNSA. The V segment lost 2 bases and the J segment 7 bases; nucleotides outside the gene matches: 7. This CDR3 region has 15 residues. This chain's CDR3 is CASSLRGQGGNTIYF. The CDR3 region has the DNA TGTGCCAGCAGCTTAAGAGGACAGGGTGGGAACACCATATATTTT. The entire variable domain, with the rest obtained from reference TRBV7-2 and TRBJ1-3, is as follows: GAGVSQSPSNKVTEKGKDVELRCDPISGHTALYWYRQSLGQGLEFLIYFQGNSAPDKSGLPSDRFSAERTGGSVSTLTIQRTQQEDSAVYLCASSLRGQGGNTIYFGEGSWLTVV.

The CDR3 reads CASSPQRTAFMNTEAFF. CDR3 coding DNA: TGTGCCAGCTCACCACAACGGACAGCATTCATGAACACTGAAGCTTTCTTT. The gene calls are TRBV18 and TRBJ1-1, with a tentative D call TRBD1 (6 bases). This CDR3 region has 17 residues. Trimming removed 1 base at V and 0 bases at J, with 15 bases between. The germline V gene has CDR1 KGHSH and CDR2 LQKENI.

This chain links TRBV9 with TRBJ2-2, with TRBD1 matching 8 bases. CDR1 and CDR2 from the germline V gene are SGDLS and YYNGEE. V lost 0 bases and J lost 3; bases outside the gene matches: 10. The CDR3 extends over 18 amino acids. The CDR3 is CASSVGSGGLGDTGELFF. CDR3 bases: TGTGCCAGCAGCGTAGGGTCAGGGGGCTTAGGGGACACCGGGGAGCTGTTTTTT.